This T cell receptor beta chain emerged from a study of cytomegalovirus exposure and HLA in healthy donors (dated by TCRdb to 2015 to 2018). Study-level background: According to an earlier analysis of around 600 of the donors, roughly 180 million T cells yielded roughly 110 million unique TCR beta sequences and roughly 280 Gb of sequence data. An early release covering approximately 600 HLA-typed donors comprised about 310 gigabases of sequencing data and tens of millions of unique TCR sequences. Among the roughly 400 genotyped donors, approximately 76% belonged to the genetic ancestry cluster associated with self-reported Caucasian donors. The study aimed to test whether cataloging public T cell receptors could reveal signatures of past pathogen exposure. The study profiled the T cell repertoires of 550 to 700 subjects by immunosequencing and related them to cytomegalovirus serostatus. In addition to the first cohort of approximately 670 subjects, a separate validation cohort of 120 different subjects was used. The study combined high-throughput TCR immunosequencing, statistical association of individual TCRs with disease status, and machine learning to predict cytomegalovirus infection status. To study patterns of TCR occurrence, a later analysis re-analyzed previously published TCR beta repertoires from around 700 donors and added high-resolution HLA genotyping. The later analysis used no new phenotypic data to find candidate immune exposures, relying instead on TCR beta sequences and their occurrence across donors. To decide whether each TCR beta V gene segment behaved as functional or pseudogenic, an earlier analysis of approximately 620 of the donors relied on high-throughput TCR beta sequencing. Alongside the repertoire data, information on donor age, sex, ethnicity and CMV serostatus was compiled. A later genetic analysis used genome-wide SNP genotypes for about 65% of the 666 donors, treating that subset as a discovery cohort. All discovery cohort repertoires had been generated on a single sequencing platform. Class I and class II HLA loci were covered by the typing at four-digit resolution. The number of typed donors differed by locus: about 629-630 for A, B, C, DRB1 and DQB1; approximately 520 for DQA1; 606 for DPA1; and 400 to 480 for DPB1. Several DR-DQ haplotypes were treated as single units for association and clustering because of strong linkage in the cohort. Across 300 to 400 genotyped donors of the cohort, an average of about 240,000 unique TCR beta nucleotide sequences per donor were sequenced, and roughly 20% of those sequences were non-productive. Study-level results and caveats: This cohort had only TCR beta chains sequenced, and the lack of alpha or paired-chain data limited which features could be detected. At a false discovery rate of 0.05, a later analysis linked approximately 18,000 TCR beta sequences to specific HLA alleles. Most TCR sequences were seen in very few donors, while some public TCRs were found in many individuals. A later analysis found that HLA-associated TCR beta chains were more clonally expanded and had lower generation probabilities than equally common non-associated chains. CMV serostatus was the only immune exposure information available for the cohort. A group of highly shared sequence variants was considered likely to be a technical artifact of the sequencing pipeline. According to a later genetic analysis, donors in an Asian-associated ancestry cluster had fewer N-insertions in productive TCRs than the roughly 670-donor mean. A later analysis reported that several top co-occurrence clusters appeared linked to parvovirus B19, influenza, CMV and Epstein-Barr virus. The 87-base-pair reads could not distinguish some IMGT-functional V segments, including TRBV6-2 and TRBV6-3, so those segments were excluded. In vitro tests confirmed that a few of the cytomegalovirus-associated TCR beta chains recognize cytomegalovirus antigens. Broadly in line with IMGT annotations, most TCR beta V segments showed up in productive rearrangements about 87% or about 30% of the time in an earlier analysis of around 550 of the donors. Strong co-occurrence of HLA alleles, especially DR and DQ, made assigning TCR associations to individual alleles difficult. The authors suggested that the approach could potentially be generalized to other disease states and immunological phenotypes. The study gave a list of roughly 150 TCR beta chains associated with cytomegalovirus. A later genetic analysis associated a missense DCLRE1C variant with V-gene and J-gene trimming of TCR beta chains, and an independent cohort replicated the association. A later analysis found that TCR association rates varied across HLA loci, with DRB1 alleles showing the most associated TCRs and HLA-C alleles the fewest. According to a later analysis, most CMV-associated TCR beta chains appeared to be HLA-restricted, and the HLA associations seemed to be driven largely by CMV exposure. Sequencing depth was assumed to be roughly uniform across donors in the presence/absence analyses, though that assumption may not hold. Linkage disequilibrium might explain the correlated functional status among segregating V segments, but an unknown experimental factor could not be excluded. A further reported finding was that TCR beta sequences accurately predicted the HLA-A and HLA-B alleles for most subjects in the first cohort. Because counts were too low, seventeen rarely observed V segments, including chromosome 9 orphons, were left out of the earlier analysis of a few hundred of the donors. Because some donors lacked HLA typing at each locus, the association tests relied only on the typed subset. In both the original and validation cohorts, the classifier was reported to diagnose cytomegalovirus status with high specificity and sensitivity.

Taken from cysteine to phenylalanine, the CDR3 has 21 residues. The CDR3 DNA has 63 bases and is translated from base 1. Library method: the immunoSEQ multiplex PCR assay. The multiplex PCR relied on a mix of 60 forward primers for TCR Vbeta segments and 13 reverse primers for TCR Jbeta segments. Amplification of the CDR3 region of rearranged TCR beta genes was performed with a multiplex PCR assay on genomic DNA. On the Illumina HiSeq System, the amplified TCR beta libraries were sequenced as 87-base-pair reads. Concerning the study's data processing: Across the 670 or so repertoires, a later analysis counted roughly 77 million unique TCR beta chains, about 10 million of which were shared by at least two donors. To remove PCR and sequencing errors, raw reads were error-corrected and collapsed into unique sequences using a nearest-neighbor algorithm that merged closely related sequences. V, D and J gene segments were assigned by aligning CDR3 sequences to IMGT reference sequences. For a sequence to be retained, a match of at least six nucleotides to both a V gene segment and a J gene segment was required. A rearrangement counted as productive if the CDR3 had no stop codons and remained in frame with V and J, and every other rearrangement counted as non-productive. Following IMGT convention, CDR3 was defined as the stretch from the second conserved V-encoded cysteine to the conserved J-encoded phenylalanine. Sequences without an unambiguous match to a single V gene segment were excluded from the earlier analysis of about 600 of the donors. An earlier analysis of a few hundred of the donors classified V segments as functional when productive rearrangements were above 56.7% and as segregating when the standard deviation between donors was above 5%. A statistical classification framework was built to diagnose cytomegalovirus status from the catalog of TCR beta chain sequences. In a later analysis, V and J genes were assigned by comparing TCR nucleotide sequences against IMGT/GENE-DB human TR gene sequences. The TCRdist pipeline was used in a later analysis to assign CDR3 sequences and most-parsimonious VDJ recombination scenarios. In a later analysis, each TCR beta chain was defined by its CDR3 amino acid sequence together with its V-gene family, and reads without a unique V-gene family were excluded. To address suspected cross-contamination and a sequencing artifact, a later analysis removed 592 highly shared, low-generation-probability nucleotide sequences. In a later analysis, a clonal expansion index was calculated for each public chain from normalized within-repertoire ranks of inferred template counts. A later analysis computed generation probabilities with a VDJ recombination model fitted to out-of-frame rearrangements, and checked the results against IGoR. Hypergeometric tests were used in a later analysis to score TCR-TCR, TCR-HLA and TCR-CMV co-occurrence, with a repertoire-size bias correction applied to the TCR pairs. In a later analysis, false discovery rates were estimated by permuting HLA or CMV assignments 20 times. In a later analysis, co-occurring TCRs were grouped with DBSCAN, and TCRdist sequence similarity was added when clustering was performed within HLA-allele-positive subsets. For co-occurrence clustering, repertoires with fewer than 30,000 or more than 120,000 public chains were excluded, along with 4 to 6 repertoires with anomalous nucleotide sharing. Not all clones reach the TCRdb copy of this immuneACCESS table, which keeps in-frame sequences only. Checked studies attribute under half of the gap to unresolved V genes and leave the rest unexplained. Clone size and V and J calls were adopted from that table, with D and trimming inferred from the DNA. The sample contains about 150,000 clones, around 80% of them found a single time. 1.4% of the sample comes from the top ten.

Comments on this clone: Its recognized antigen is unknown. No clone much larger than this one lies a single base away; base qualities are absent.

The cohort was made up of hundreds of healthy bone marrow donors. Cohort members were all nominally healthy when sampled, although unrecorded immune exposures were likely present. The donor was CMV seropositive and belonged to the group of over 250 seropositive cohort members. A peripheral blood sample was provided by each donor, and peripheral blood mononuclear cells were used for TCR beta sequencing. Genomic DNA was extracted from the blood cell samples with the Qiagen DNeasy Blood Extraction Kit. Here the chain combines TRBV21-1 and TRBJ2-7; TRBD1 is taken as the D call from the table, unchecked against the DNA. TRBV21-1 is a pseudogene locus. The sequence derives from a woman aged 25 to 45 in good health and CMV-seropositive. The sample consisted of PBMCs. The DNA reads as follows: TGTGCCAGCAGCAACCAGGGCTTAAAGGATTCAGGGACAAGAGTTTCCTACGAGCAGTACTTC. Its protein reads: CASSNQGLKDSGTRVSYEQYF.